Shown below are 5 T cell receptor beta chains from a single sample sequenced in a study of cytomegalovirus exposure and HLA in healthy donors. Researchers ran the PCR with 60 Vbeta and 13 Jbeta primers. Repertoires were generated with immunoSEQ multiplex PCR, while TCRdb's copy carries only in-frame clones and drops some. The sample has about 110,000 clones; 75% to 85% are singletons. Sequencing was performed on PBMCs. The receptors originated from a man younger than 35 in good health and CMV-seronegative.

On this clone: Compared with germline, one end of the junction differs, possibly owing to a read error. The chain has TRBV7-2 and TRBJ1-2, with 11 positions matching TRBD1. Germline CDR1 is SGHTA and CDR2 is FQGNSA. The CDR3 runs to 15 residues. The CDR3 nucleotides are TGCGCCAGCAGCCAAGAAGGACAGGGGGCTTATGGCTACACCTTC. The encoded protein is CASSQEGQGAYGYTF.

This chain uses TRBV19 with TRBJ1-2; D may be TRBD1 (5 bases). With 5 bases removed from V and 0 bases from J, the gap between germline ends came to 13 bases. Germline CDR1 LNHDA, CDR2 SQIVND (reference sequence). The CDR3 runs 15 residues. CDR3 sequence (DNA): TGTGCCAGTAGTTTATTTTCACAGGCTAACTATGGCTACACCTTC. It is translated as CASSLFSQANYGYTF.

Judged by abundance, this clone is medium-sized. DNA of the CDR3: TGTGCCATCAGTGAGTCTGCCCCCTCTAGGAGTCAGCCCCAGCATTTT. It specifies CAISESAPSRSQPQHF. The chain uses TRBV10-3 and TRBJ1-5, with D uncertain. This CDR3 is built from 16 residues. CDR1 is ENHRY and CDR2 is SYGVKD in the germline V gene. Trimming took off 0 bases at V and 6 bases at J, with 15 bases between the two ends.

This chain uses TRBV28 with TRBJ2-1; TRBD2 matches 10 bases. CDR1 MDHEN and CDR2 SYDVKM come from the germline V gene. This CDR3 comprises 17 residues. The junction had 9 bases not matched to a gene; V was cut back by 2 bases and J by 5 bases. CDR3 residues: CASSLRSISGRDNEQFF. Here the CDR3 DNA reads TGTGCCAGCAGTTTACGTTCGATCAGCGGGAGGGACAATGAGCAGTTCTTC.

This clone was recorded once. The chain couples TRBV14 to TRBJ2-2; TRBD2 is a possible D gene (5 bases). V gave up 4 bases and J gave up 6 bases, with 12 bases separating them. This CDR3 contains 14 residues. In germline, CDR1 is SGHDN, CDR2 FVKESK. CDR3 amino acids: CASSLFTGAGELFF. CDR3 DNA: TGTGCCAGCAGCCTTTTTACCGGGGCCGGGGAGCTGTTTTTT.